This T cell receptor beta chain was obtained from a study of blood T cell repertoires in COVID-19. Study details: PBMCs, B-cell-depleted T cells, or T cells provided the cDNA or gDNA that made up the material.

Germline values: CDR1 SGHVS, CDR2 FQNEAQ. CDR3 length: 12 amino acids. As processed by the authors: It was from reference gene primer amplification that nucleated cell counts were estimated. Measured with immunoSEQ multiplex PCR; TCRdb has only the in-frame clones, and not every one. V, J and clone size derive from that table, while D and trimming were established from the DNA sequence. The sample consists of 150,000 to 200,000 clones, under 85% of them appearing once. The sample holds a few counts of this clone. Its ends do not fully match the called genes, so a read error is possible. The rearrangement joins TRBV7-8 to TRBJ2-5; tentative D call: TRBD1 (6 bases). This TCR came from a woman older than 75 with acute or convalescent COVID-19. What was sequenced was peripheral blood. The CDR3 nucleotides read TGTGCCAGCAGCTTAGTAGGCAGGGGAAAGCACTTC. Its protein product is CASSLVGRGKHF.